These T cell receptor beta chains were read from a single sample in a study of human T cells and chemical hapten exposure. TCRdb passed the reads through MiXCR, listing each CDR3 protein once. The sample has more than 100,000 distinct CDR3 sequences, over 7.5% seen once. Sequences were obtained from whole blood. These receptors all come from a human donor in good health. Some clones in this sample may be carry-over from other donors' samples. Both conserved end residues are part of each CDR3. The D gene is left open where the match is weak. The size entry is marked missing in some rows and otherwise reads once, few, many or a size class.

>few|TRBJ1-5|TRBV5-5|NA
TGTGCCAGCAGCCCCGGACATAGCAATCAGCCCCAGCATTTT
CASSPGHSNQPQHF
>many|TRBJ2-5|TRBV29-1|NA
TGCAGCGTTGATGGGGACACACAACAAGAGACCCAGTACTTC
CSVDGDTQQETQYF
>many|TRBJ1-2|TRBV20-1|TRBD1
TGCAGTGCTAGAGGGCGACTCCTTACCGGGACAGGCTTTAGCTATGGCTACACCTTC
CSARGRLLTGTGFSYGYTF
>many|TRBJ1-1|TRBV5-1|NA
TGCGCCAGCGCCAGAACAGGGTCAGGAACTGAAGCTTTCTTT
CASARTGSGTEAFF
>NA|TRBJ2-2|TRBV25-1|NA
TGTGCCAGCAGTGAGTCGACCACTCCCACCGGGGAGCTGTTTTTT
CASSESTTPTGELFF
>NA|TRBJ2-3|TRBV29-1|NA
TGCAGCGCTCGAAGCGGCGGCTACCGCGACCCCAATACGCAGTATTTT
CSARSGGYRDPNTQYF
>few|TRBJ2-7|TRBV6-5|NA
TGTGCCAGCAGTATAAGCGAGCGGGCAAACTACGAGCAGTACTTC
CASSISERANYEQYF
>NA|TRBJ2-5|TRBV2|NA
TGTGCCAGCAGTGAAGCCCCACCCCGCCAAGAGACCCAGTACTTC
CASSEAPPRQETQYF
>NA|TRBJ1-2|TRBV28|NA
TGTGCCAGCAGTCCCCAAACAGGGTACTATGGCTACACCTTC
CASSPQTGYYGYTF
>many|TRBJ2-1|TRBV12-3/TRBV12-4|NA
TGTGCCAGCAGCCCGGGGGGCTGGGATGAGCAGTTCTTC
CASSPGGWDEQFF
>few|TRBJ1-5|TRBV27|NA
TGTGCCAGCAGTTTCGGGCAGCCCCAGCATTTT
CASSFGQPQHF
>few|TRBJ2-1|TRBV20-1|TRBD2
TGCAGTGGGAGGGCGACTAGCGGGAGTGCCCCCTACAATGAGCAGTTCTTC
CSGRATSGSAPYNEQFF
>many|TRBJ1-5|TRBV12-3/TRBV12-4|NA
TGTGCCAGCAGTTCCGACATAAGCGGGCAGCCCCAGCATTTT
CASSSDISGQPQHF
>NA|TRBJ2-3|TRBV6-1|NA
TGTGCCAGCCTCCCCCAACTAGTCCCTACGCAGTATTTT
CASLPQLVPTQYF
>many|TRBJ1-5|TRBV7-6|TRBD1
TGTGCCAGCAGCTTAGTGAGGGGAGGACAGGGTTTAGGTCAGCCCCAGCATTTT
CASSLVRGGQGLGQPQHF
>NA|TRBJ1-4|TRBV7-9|TRBD1
TGTGCCAGCAGCCGGACAGGGATACCAACTAATGAAAAACTGTTTTTT
CASSRTGIPTNEKLFF
>many|TRBJ2-3|TRBV29-1|NA
TGCAGCGTTGAGGGAGAGGGGGGCACAGATACGCAGTATTTT
CSVEGEGGTDTQYF
>NA|TRBJ2-4|TRBV7-2|TRBD2
TGTGCCAGCAGCTTAGGAGGGTTAGCGGGAGTTACCAAAAACATTCAGTACTTC
CASSLGGLAGVTKNIQYF
>NA|TRBJ2-7|TRBV14|TRBD1
TGTGCCAGCACCCTGAGAAGGGACAGGGGGTACGAGCAGTACTTC
CASTLRRDRGYEQYF
>many|TRBJ1-2|TRBV29-1|NA
TGCAGCGTTGTTCCCTGGGCAGGAGGATCTAACTATGGCTACACCTTC
CSVVPWAGGSNYGYTF
>few|TRBJ2-1|TRBV3-1|NA
TGTGCCAGCAGCCAAGAAACGGGGCTTGAGCAGTTCTTC
CASSQETGLEQFF
>many|TRBJ1-6|TRBV7-8|NA
TGTGCCAGCAGCTTAGGCCGGGTTTTGAATTCACCCCTCCACTTT
CASSLGRVLNSPLHF
>few|TRBJ2-7|TRBV12-3/TRBV12-4|TRBD2
TGTGCCAGCAGTTCGAGAGCGGGAGGAAGCTCCTACGAGCAGTACTTC
CASSSRAGGSSYEQYF
>many|TRBJ1-6|TRBV15|NA
TGTGCCACCAGCAGTAGCTATATGGGTTCACCCCTCCACTTT
CATSSSYMGSPLHF
>many|TRBJ2-7|TRBV27|NA
TGTGCCAGCAGTCTGGGGGGTTATTACGAGCAGTACTTC
CASSLGGYYEQYF
>few|TRBJ2-1|TRBV21-1|NA
TGTGCCAGACCTGGACGGGTGGGCAATGAGCAGTTCTTC
CARPGRVGNEQFF
>NA|TRBJ2-1|TRBV7-9|NA
TGTGCCAGCAGCCCCCCAGGGGTATCCTACAATGAGCAGTTCTTC
CASSPPGVSYNEQFF
>NA|TRBJ2-7|TRBV6-5|TRBD2
TGTGCCAGCAGTTACTCCGATACTAGCGGGAGTTCCCCTGAGGAGCAGTACTTC
CASSYSDTSGSSPEEQYF
>few|TRBJ2-7|TRBV27|NA
TGTGCCAGCAGGGCGGGACGGAGCTACGAGCAGTACTTC
CASRAGRSYEQYF
>few|TRBJ1-2|TRBV29-1|NA
TGCAGCGTTGAAGATCTTTACCGGGAGGACCGCAGTAACTATGGCTACACCTTC
CSVEDLYREDRSNYGYTF
>few|TRBJ2-7|TRBV3-1|TRBD2
TGTGCCAGCAGCCAAGGGGGACTAGCCTACGAGCAGTACTTC
CASSQGGLAYEQYF
>few|TRBJ2-1|TRBV20-1|TRBD2
TGCAGTGCTCCAGTCCTAGCGGGAGGCTCCAATGAGCAGTTCTTC
CSAPVLAGGSNEQFF
>NA|TRBJ2-2|TRBV18|NA
TGTGCCAGCTCACCACCGTTACAGACCGGGGAGCTGTTTTTT
CASSPPLQTGELFF
>many|TRBJ1-3|TRBV20-1|NA
TGCAGTGCTAGATCACCAGGACCTGGAAACACCATATATTTT
CSARSPGPGNTIYF